Below, one T cell receptor (beta chain) is given with its context. Its antigen remains unknown. This CDR3 region has 15 residues. V lost 1 base, J lost 6 bases, and 15 bases lay in between. The V gene's germline CDR1 is SGHDN and CDR2 FVKESK. This entry comes from a study of blood T cells in healthy people across ages. Study-wide results and limits: It was found that TCR beta diversity correlated strongly with the percentage of naive T cells. Measured against age, TCR beta diversity per million T cells decreased in a roughly linear manner. Investigators treated diversity estimates from one million T cells as underestimates.

For the second PCR, which ran for about 6 to 11 cycles, a sample-barcoded 5' primer and a J-beta primer mix were used. The template-switch adaptor, which had 12 random nucleotides, put a tag on each cDNA molecule. TCRdb passed the 5' RACE reads through MiXCR, listing each CDR3 protein once. The table lists some 900,000 distinct CDR3 sequences, around 46% of them singletons. Specimen: blood. The TCR was taken from a man under 40 in good health. This chain uses TRBV14 with TRBJ2-5; no reliable D call. The chain's CDR3 is CASSQVSQLPKTQYF. The CDR3 coding sequence is TGTGCCAGCAGCCAAGTAAGCCAGTTACCGAAGACCCAGTACTTC. Supplemented by reference TRBV14 and TRBJ2-5, the full variable domain reads EAGVTQFPSHSVIEKGQTVTLRCDPISGHDNLYWYRRVMGKEIKFLLHFVKESKQDESGMPNNRFLAERTGGTYSTLKVQPAELEDSGVYFCASSQVSQLPKTQYFGPGTRLLVL.